This T cell receptor (beta chain) came from a study of identical twins. Notes on the study in general: Memory repertoires lacked the insertion deficit that abundant cord blood beta clonotypes showed.

This clonotype was seen more than once but under ten times. Its antigen is still unknown. Trimming took off 6 bases at V and 3 bases at J, with 17 bases between the two ends. This CDR3 has 15 residues. Looked up from germline, CDR1 is DFQATT and CDR2 is SNEGSKA (reference sequence). MiXCR was run by TCRdb on the 5' RACE reads, yielding one entry per CDR3 protein. This table has just over 450,000 distinct CDR3 sequences, 13% to 15% appearing once. These same records also appear under a second study, on yellow fever vaccine responses in identical twins.

The sequenced sample was CD4+ T cells sorted from blood. The sequence came from a woman aged 18-29 years in good health. This rearrangement joins TRBV20-1 to TRBJ2-2; tentatively, D is TRBD1 (5 bases). CDR3 region: CSAKLGVGYTGELFF. The CDR3 nucleotides read TGCAGTGCGAAGCTAGGGGTGGGGTACACCGGGGAGCTGTTTTTT.